This is a list of T cell receptor beta chains from one sample in a study of vaccination and CD4 T cells after COVID-19. TCRdb recomputed calls from the PCR reads with MiXCR, one row per CDR3 protein. Of approximately 13,000 distinct CDR3 sequences in the sample, roughly 27% are singletons; the top ten hold 15% to 20%. Their antigens are not known. The sample was CD4+ T cells from blood, cultured in vitro, taken before SARS-CoV-2 vaccination. The receptors were gathered from a human donor who received a COVID-19 vaccine. The CDR3 runs from the conserved cysteine through the conserved F or W. D genes are given only for firm matches. Clone size appears in some rows only: once, few, many, or a class for an expanded clone.

abundance	v_gene	j_gene	d_gene	CDR3aa	CDR3nt
few	TRBV7-8	TRBJ1-1	.	CASSLVGDTEAFF	TGTGCCAGCAGCTTAGTAGGGGACACTGAAGCTTTCTTT
.	TRBV7-9	TRBJ2-1	.	CASSLASSYNEQFF	TGTGCCAGCAGCTTGGCGAGCTCCTACAATGAGCAGTTCTTC
few	TRBV5-4	TRBJ1-3	.	CASSDEGNTIYF	TGTGCCAGCAGCGATGAGGGAAACACCATATATTTT
.	TRBV6-1	TRBJ1-1	.	CASSEALLQTTEAFF	TGTGCCAGCAGTGAAGCGCTTCTACAGACCACTGAAGCTTTCTTT
.	TRBV27	TRBJ2-1	.	CASSSATITYNEQFF	TGTGCCAGCAGTTCGGCGACTATAACCTACAATGAGCAGTTCTTC
few	TRBV24-1	TRBJ2-5	TRBD1	CATSSSQGARGQETQYF	TGTGCCACCAGTAGTAGTCAGGGGGCTCGAGGCCAAGAGACCCAGTACTTC
few	TRBV5-1	TRBJ2-5	TRBD2	CASSPEGLQETQYF	TGCGCCAGCAGTCCCGAGGGACTACAAGAGACCCAGTACTTC
.	TRBV11-3	TRBJ2-7	.	CASSNPGGVDSYEQYF	TGTGCCAGCAGCAACCCCGGTGGGGTGGACTCCTACGAGCAGTACTTC
.	TRBV7-8	TRBJ2-2	TRBD2	CASGGGAGTGELFF	TGTGCCAGCGGCGGGGGGGCCGGAACCGGGGAGCTGTTTTTT
few	TRBV7-8	TRBJ1-1	TRBD1	CASSLARGRGEAFF	TGTGCCAGCAGCTTAGCCAGGGGGCGAGGTGAAGCTTTCTTT
.	TRBV11-3	TRBJ1-2	TRBD1	CASSTESGTGNYGYTF	TGTGCCAGCAGCACAGAATCCGGGACAGGGAACTATGGCTACACCTTC
few	TRBV30	TRBJ1-1	TRBD1	CAWDRGPGTEAFF	TGTGCCTGGGACAGGGGGCCGGGCACTGAAGCTTTCTTT
few	TRBV27	TRBJ1-2	TRBD1	CASSRTGGRDYGYTF	TGTGCCAGCAGCAGAACAGGGGGTAGGGACTATGGCTACACCTTC
few	TRBV6-1	TRBJ2-3	TRBD1	CASDRGIDTQYF	TGTGCCAGCGACAGGGGAATAGATACGCAGTATTTT
few	TRBV6-1	TRBJ1-6	.	CASSDRPDSPLHF	TGTGCCAGCAGTGACCGACCGGATTCACCCCTCCACTTT
few	TRBV6-2/TRBV6-3	TRBJ2-5	.	CASSYSSIGGAETQYF	TGTGCCAGCAGTTACTCGAGTATTGGGGGGGCGGAGACCCAGTACTTC
few	TRBV12-3/TRBV12-4	TRBJ2-3	.	CASSLVRQATTDTQYF	TGTGCCAGCAGTTTAGTTCGACAGGCCACCACAGATACGCAGTATTTT
few	TRBV12-3/TRBV12-4	TRBJ2-6	.	CASSRDLNSGANVLTF	TGTGCCAGCAGCCGGGACCTAAACTCTGGGGCCAACGTCCTGACTTTC
few	TRBV2	TRBJ1-1	.	CASGTGDPEAFF	TGTGCCAGCGGGACGGGGGACCCTGAAGCTTTCTTT
few	TRBV4-2	TRBJ1-1	.	CASSQEPGTNTEAFF	TGTGCCAGCAGCCAAGAGCCGGGGACGAACACTGAAGCTTTCTTT
.	TRBV6-2/TRBV6-3	TRBJ2-3	.	CATKVAVNTQYF	TGTGCCACCAAAGTTGCGGTCAATACGCAGTATTTT
.	TRBV20-1	TRBJ1-2	TRBD1	CSAKGQGEGGYTF	TGCAGTGCTAAAGGACAGGGGGAGGGTGGCTACACCTTC
.	TRBV19	TRBJ1-6	.	CASSMSSGDSFYNSPLHF	TGTGCCAGTAGTATGTCCTCCGGGGACTCCTTCTATAATTCACCCCTCCACTTT
.	TRBV9	TRBJ2-3	TRBD2	CASSVRLAGDTDTQYF	TGTGCCAGCAGCGTGAGACTAGCGGGGGACACAGATACGCAGTATTTT
.	TRBV24-1	TRBJ2-1	.	CATSEYRASNEQFF	TGTGCCACCAGTGAATACCGGGCCTCAAATGAGCAGTTCTTC
few	TRBV20-1	TRBJ2-7	.	CSAIRTDSHSYEQYF	TGCAGTGCTATTAGGACCGACAGCCACTCCTACGAGCAGTACTTC
.	TRBV30	TRBJ1-1	TRBD1	CAWKGRGYTEAFF	TGTGCCTGGAAGGGCAGGGGGTACACTGAAGCTTTCTTT
.	TRBV28	TRBJ1-2	.	CASSLSRAGYTF	TGTGCCAGCAGTTTAAGCAGGGCTGGCTACACCTTC
.	TRBV2	TRBJ1-2	.	CASSDTGTNYTF	TGTGCCAGCAGCGATACAGGGACAAACTACACCTTC
few	TRBV24-1	TRBJ2-1	.	CATSDPGRLEQFF	TGTGCCACCAGTGACCCCGGACGGCTTGAGCAGTTCTTC
few	TRBV20-1	TRBJ2-5	.	CSARASLETQYF	TGCAGTGCTAGAGCTTCTTTAGAGACCCAGTACTTC
few	TRBV5-1	TRBJ2-3	.	CASSPDGDTQYF	TGCGCCAGCAGCCCAGACGGAGATACGCAGTATTTT
few	TRBV10-1	TRBJ1-5	.	CASSGRGGKNSNQPQHF	TGCGCCAGCAGTGGTCGGGGCGGAAAGAATAGCAATCAGCCCCAGCATTTT
few	TRBV15	TRBJ1-3	.	CATSRYSGNTIYF	TGTGCCACCAGCAGGTATTCTGGAAACACCATATATTTT
.	TRBV20-1	TRBJ1-1	.	CSARDRSWGNTEAFF	TGCAGTGCTAGAGATAGGAGCTGGGGGAACACTGAAGCTTTCTTT
.	TRBV10-3	TRBJ1-2	.	CAISESSPVFFYGYTF	TGTGCCATCAGTGAGTCGTCGCCGGTATTTTTCTATGGCTACACCTTC
.	TRBV7-7	TRBJ2-5	TRBD2	CASSSSGGSETQYF	TGTGCCAGCAGCTCCTCGGGGGGTTCAGAGACCCAGTACTTC
.	TRBV5-1	TRBJ1-6	.	CASSFAQGGVNSPLHF	TGCGCCAGCAGCTTTGCGCAGGGAGGTGTCAATTCACCCCTCCACTTT
few	TRBV5-8	TRBJ1-6	.	CASSSYPDKTGVGSPLHF	TGTGCCAGCAGCTCTTATCCTGACAAGACAGGAGTCGGTTCACCCCTCCACTTT
.	TRBV10-3	TRBJ2-2	.	CAISRSNTGELFF	TGTGCCATCAGCAGGAGTAACACCGGGGAGCTGTTTTTT
few	TRBV10-3	TRBJ2-1	.	CAISESPSYNEQFF	TGTGCCATCAGTGAGTCCCCCAGTTACAATGAGCAGTTCTTC
few	TRBV7-8	TRBJ1-2	.	CASSGRGQSRGYTF	TGTGCCAGCAGCGGCAGAGGACAGTCGCGGGGCTACACCTTC
few	TRBV24-1	TRBJ2-5	.	CATSDSSGLGGETQYF	TGTGCCACCAGTGATTCGAGTGGACTAGGGGGGGAGACCCAGTACTTC
.	TRBV30	TRBJ2-7	.	CAWSGGAFNEQYF	TGTGCCTGGAGTGGGGGGGCATTCAACGAGCAGTACTTC
.	TRBV5-1	TRBJ2-1	.	CASSPVRGGGSYNEQFF	TGCGCCAGCAGCCCCGTAAGGGGGGGGGGCTCCTACAATGAGCAGTTCTTC
few	TRBV24-1	TRBJ2-3	.	CATSDPGAGGTDTQYF	TGTGCCACCAGTGACCCAGGGGCAGGGGGCACAGATACGCAGTATTTT
.	TRBV7-2	TRBJ2-4	.	CASSLSGRENIQYF	TGTGCCAGCAGCTTATCGGGACGGGAAAACATTCAGTACTTC